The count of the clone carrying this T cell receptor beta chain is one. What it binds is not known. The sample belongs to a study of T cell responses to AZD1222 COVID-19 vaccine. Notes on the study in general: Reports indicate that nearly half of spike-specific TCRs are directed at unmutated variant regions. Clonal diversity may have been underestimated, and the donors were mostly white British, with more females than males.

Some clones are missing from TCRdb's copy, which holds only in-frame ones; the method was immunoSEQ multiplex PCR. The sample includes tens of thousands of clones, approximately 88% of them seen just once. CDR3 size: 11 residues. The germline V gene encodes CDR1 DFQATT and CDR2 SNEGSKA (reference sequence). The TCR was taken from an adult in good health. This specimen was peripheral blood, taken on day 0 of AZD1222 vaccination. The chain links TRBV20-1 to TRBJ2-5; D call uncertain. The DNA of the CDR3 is TGCAGCCCGACCACCGGGGAGACCCAGTACTTC. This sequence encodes CSPTTGETQYF.